There are many counts of the clone carrying this TCR beta chain. Unique molecular identifiers (one per individual cDNA molecule) were attached. A single record per CDR3 protein comes from TCRdb applying MiXCR to the 5' RACE reads. Of about 77,000 distinct CDR3 sequences in the sample, over 9% were seen once. The data were obtained in a study of early T cells in non-severe SARS-CoV-2 infection. Study at large: Whole-blood bulk RNA, unsorted, was sequenced, and chains were unpaired.

Trimming left V 5 bases short and J 5 bases short, with 15 bases between. Germline V gives CDR1 SEHNR, CDR2 FQNEAQ (reference sequence). The CDR3 sequence is 14 residues long. The sample taken for sequencing was whole blood. The chain joins TRBV7-9 to TRBJ2-5; D is uncertain. This TCR was recovered from an adult who was a healthcare worker with PCR-confirmed SARS-CoV-2 infection or an uninfected control (not recorded which). DNA for the CDR3: TGTGCCAGCAGCCCCCTCGCTACGGCGGAGACCCAGTACTTC. Its translation: CASSPLATAETQYF.